This T cell receptor (beta chain) is drawn from a study of T cell responses to AZD1222 COVID-19 vaccine. This CDR3 spans 15 amino acids. V gave up 4 bases and J gave up 1 base, with 11 bases separating them. Germline lookup yields CDR1 SGHTA and CDR2 FQGTGA. General study points: At 160-218 and 743-854, vaccine-associated CD4 TCRs were dominant, and they spanned spike. Repertoires were obtained only post-peak T cell response. Spike-specific TCR breadth and depth went up after people got two AZD1222 doses.

Comment on this clone: Its antigen is still unknown.

Here immunoSEQ multiplex PCR was the method, and the copy in TCRdb shows in-frame clones only, minus some. The sample records approximately 130,000 clones, over 90% being singletons. This sample comprised peripheral blood, obtained on day 0 of AZD1222 vaccination. The chain uses TRBV7-3 and TRBJ2-1, with D hard to call. This sequence was found in an adult in good health. The CDR3 is CASSSTWGSYNEQFF. The CDR3 DNA sequence: TGTGCCAGCAGCTCAACTTGGGGTTCCTACAATGAGCAGTTCTTC.